Below are 15 T cell receptor beta chains sequenced from a single sample in a study of CXCR3-negative and CXCR3-positive naive CD8 T cells. Whole-study results and caveats: Compared with CXCR3-negative naive cells, CXCR3-positive naive cells showed more hydrophobic TRB CDR3s.

Which antigens these TCRs recognize remains unknown. cDNA libraries for TRB were generated by 5' RACE incorporating UMI labels. TCRdb reprocessed the 5' RACE reads, with one entry per CDR3 protein and no DNA. The listing contains about 110,000 distinct CDR3 sequences. Sequencing was performed on naive CXCR3+ CD8+ T cells from blood. As for subset: CD45RO-CCR7+CD27+CD95- naive CD8+ T cells expressing CXCR3 (TNR3+). The receptors here all came from a human donor in good health. Some clones in this sample may be carry-over from other donors' samples.

CDR3 region: CASSQDFRTGQETQYF. The rearrangement joins TRBV14 to TRBJ2-5; TCRdb designates TRBD1, a call that cannot be tested without DNA. Looked up from germline, CDR1 is SGHDN and CDR2 is FVKESK. The CDR3 totals 16 residues.

The V and J genes are TRBV13 and TRBJ2-2; TCRdb's D call, TRBD2, is unchecked because there is no DNA. Germline V lookup: CDR1 PRHDT, CDR2 FYEKMQ (reference sequence). The CDR3 is made up of 16 amino acids. CDR3 amino acids: CASSSGLAGETGELFF. The whole variable domain, filled in from reference TRBV13 and TRBJ2-2, reads AAGVIQSPRHLIKEKRETATLKCYPIPRHDTVYWYQQGPGQDPQFLISFYEKMQSDKGSIPDRFSAQQFSDYHSELNMSSLELGDSALYFCASSSGLAGETGELFFGEGSRLTVL.

The chain recombines TRBV3-1 with TRBJ2-7; TCRdb indicates TRBD1, and absent DNA this call remains unverified. Germline V CDR1 and CDR2: LGHDT, YNNKEL (reference sequence). The CDR3 length is 17 residues. This CDR3 reads CASSPSPAGAGSYEQYF.

The chain couples TRBV6-1 to TRBJ1-5; there is no DNA to check the TCRdb D call of TRBD1. This CDR3 is 15 amino acids long. CDR1 MNHNS and CDR2 SASEGT come from the germline V gene. CDR3 sequence reads: CASSAGTGGNQPQHF.

The V and J genes are TRBV7-9 and TRBJ2-5. The length of the CDR3 is 11 residues. CDR1 and CDR2 (germline): SEHNR, FQNEAQ (reference sequence). The CDR3 protein is CASSRLETQYF.

This chain joins TRBV9 and TRBJ2-7; TCRdb gives TRBD1 as the D gene, but with no DNA this cannot be confirmed. The germline V gene encodes CDR1 SGDLS and CDR2 YYNGEE. The CDR3 is 15 residues long. The chain's CDR3 is CASSVGGGLSYEQYF.

J is TRBJ2-1 and V is TRBV27; lacking DNA, the TRBD2 call made by TCRdb goes unchecked. There are 15 residues in the CDR3. CDR1 MNHEY and CDR2 SMNVEV come from the germline V gene (reference sequence). The CDR3 region is CASSFGLAGGNEQFF.

The V gene is TRBV29-1, the J gene TRBJ1-1; TCRdb picks TRBD1, but there is no DNA to check that call. CDR1 and CDR2 from the germline V gene are SQVTM and ANQGSEA. CDR3 length equals 15 residues. CDR3 in amino acids: CSVDLTGDVGAEAFF.

The rearrangement uses TRBV29-1 and TRBJ1-2. Germline-derived CDR1 and CDR2 are SQVTM and ANQGSEA. The length of the CDR3 is 11 residues. The CDR3 here is CSVVEIYGYTF.

The rearrangement uses TRBV10-3 and TRBJ2-5; TCRdb's D call of TRBD2 is untestable without DNA. The CDR3 is 12 residues long. Germline V lookup: CDR1 ENHRY, CDR2 SYGVKD. The CDR3 sequence: CAISEAGETQYF.

The chain recombines TRBV20-1 with TRBJ2-7; TCRdb designates TRBD2, a call that cannot be tested without DNA. In germline, CDR1 is DFQATT, CDR2 SNEGSKA (reference sequence). The CDR3 spans 17 residues. This chain's CDR3 is CSAKETSGRPRSYEQYF.

The chain links TRBV4-3 to TRBJ2-1; with no DNA, the TCRdb D assignment of TRBD2 cannot be verified. The CDR3 length is 17 residues. From germline, CDR1 is LGHNA and CDR2 YSLEER. The CDR3: CASSQEGAKSSYNEQFF.

This chain connects TRBV29-1 to TRBJ2-5; TCRdb selects TRBD2, and the lack of DNA leaves this call unchecked. The CDR3 has 17 amino acids. The germline CDR1 and CDR2 sequences are SQVTM and ANQGSEA. CDR3 protein: CSVEHVWGTSGDETQYF.

The V gene is TRBV29-1, the J gene TRBJ2-7; TCRdb gives TRBD1 as the D gene, but with no DNA this cannot be confirmed. The CDR3 sequence is 13 residues long. Germline lookup yields CDR1 SQVTM and CDR2 ANQGSEA. This CDR3 reads CSVLQGASYEQYF.

This chain uses TRBV20-1 with TRBJ2-3; TCRdb designates TRBD2, a call that cannot be tested without DNA. The CDR3 is made up of 16 amino acids. Germline CDR1 is DFQATT and CDR2 is SNEGSKA (reference sequence). The CDR3 spells CSATPGLAGVVDTQYF.